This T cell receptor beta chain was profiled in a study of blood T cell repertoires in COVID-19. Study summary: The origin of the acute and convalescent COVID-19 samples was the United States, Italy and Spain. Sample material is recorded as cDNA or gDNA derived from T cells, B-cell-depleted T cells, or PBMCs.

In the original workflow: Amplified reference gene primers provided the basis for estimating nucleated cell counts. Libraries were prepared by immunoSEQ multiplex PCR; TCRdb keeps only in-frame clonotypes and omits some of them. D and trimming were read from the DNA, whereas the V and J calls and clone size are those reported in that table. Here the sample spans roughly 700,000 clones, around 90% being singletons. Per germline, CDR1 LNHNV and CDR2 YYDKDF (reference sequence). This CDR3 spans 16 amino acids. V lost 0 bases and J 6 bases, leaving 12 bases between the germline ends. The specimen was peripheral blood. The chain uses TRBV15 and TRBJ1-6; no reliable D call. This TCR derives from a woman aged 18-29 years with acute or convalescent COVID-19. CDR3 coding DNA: TGTGCCACCAGCAGAGATCGGGGTTTTAGTAATTCACCCCTCCACTTT. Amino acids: CATSRDRGFSNSPLHF. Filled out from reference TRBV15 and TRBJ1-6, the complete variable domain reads DAMVIQNPRYQVTQFGKPVTLSCSQTLNHNVMYWYQQKSSQAPKLLFHYYDKDFNNEADTPDNFQSRRPNTSFCFLDIRSPGLGDTAMYLCATSRDRGFSNSPLHFGNGTRLTVT.